This T cell receptor (beta chain) was identified during a study of control samples from healthy donors and cancer patients. Measured with immunoSEQ multiplex PCR; TCRdb has only the in-frame clones, and not every one. This table holds roughly 100,000 clones, about 83% found once. V lost 0 bases, J lost 2 bases, and 5 bases lay in between. CDR1 SGHTS and CDR2 YDEGEE come from the germline V gene. The CDR3 has 13 residues. The chain joins TRBV5-8 to TRBJ2-5; D gene uncertain. This clonotype was obtained from a woman aged 45 to 65 in good health. Sequencing input: blood. The CDR3 spells CASSLDGQETQYF. The CDR3 nucleotides read TGTGCCAGCAGCTTGGATGGACAAGAGACCCAGTACTTC.